This T cell receptor beta chain was sequenced during a study of cytomegalovirus exposure and HLA in healthy donors. Across the study: The 120 validation repertoires, a later analysis reported, used the same platform as the approximately 730 repertoires from the first cohort. Whole-study results and caveats: The study flagged some 170 TCR beta chains as cytomegalovirus-associated. Rarity marked most TCR sequences, yet some public TCRs occurred in many donors. A later analysis found first-cohort TCR clusters tended to co-occur in the 120 validation repertoires.

Trimming removed 3 bases at V and 4 bases at J, with 22 bases between. CDR3 length equals 17 residues. CDR1 is SGDLS, CDR2 YYNGEE, per germline. The assay was immunoSEQ multiplex PCR, and TCRdb's table has in-frame clones only and misses some. This repertoire shows under 75,000 clones, approximately 80% found once; its top ten account for 3%. A remark on this clone: Its antigen remains unknown.

V usage is TRBV9 and J usage is TRBJ2-5, with D unclear. The sample consisted of PBMCs. This clonotype was sampled from a man aged 25-45 years in good health and CMV-seronegative. The DNA of the CDR3 is TGTGCCAGCAGCGCTCCCCCGTTCTTTAGCAGTGCAGAGACCCAGTACTTC. It is translated as CASSAPPFFSSAETQYF.